This passage covers 29 T cell receptor beta chains from one sample sequenced in a study of cytomegalovirus exposure and HLA in healthy donors. PCR primers comprised 60 Vbeta and 13 Jbeta primers. The repertoire was sequenced with immunoSEQ multiplex PCR; TCRdb's copy has only in-frame clones and lacks some. This table has roughly 120,000 clones, 78% appearing once. The sequencing input was PBMCs. The source is a man in his forties in good health and CMV-seronegative.

The gene calls are TRBV5-1 and TRBJ2-5; 7 bases map to TRBD1. The DNA end lines up better with TRBJ2-7; the J call may be wrong. The CDR3 is made up of 15 amino acids. The germline gives CDR1 SGHRS, CDR2 YFSETQ. CDR3 residues: CASSLVAGGNYEQYF. The CDR3, as DNA: TGCGCCAGCAGCTTGGTGGCAGGGGGAAACTACGAGCAGTACTTC.

CDR3 sequence (DNA): TGTGCCAGCAGCCCAGACAGGGGAAGCGGCTACACCTTC. Translation gives CASSPDRGSGYTF. This chain uses TRBV5-4 with TRBJ1-2; 8 bases fit TRBD1. J gave up 8 bases and V 4 bases, and 7 bases lay outside the gene matches. Germline V gene data show CDR1 as SGHNT and CDR2 as YYREEE (reference sequence). CDR3 length: 13 residues.

V and J are TRBV28 and TRBJ2-7, with 8 bases aligning to TRBD1. Germline CDR1 MDHEN, CDR2 SYDVKM. Trimming removed 5 bases from V and 5 bases from J; junction bases left unmatched: 11. This CDR3 is 15 amino acids long. The CDR3 loop reads CASSPSWTGSNEQYF. The CDR3 region has the DNA TGTGCCAGCAGTCCCTCCTGGACAGGGTCTAACGAGCAGTACTTC. Full variable domain (rest looked up from reference TRBV28 and TRBJ2-7): DVKVTQSSRYLVKRTGEKVFLECVQDMDHENMFWYRQDPGLGLRLIYFSYDVKMKEKGDIPEGYSVSREKKERFSLILESASTNQTSMYLCASSPSWTGSNEQYFGPGTRLTVT.

The chain combines TRBV7-2 with TRBJ1-1; D is unresolved. This CDR3 is 13 amino acids long. Trimming stripped 3 bases from V and 1 base from J, with 6 bases between. Germline V gene data show CDR1 as SGHTA and CDR2 as FQGNSA. The CDR3 reads CASSFVRNTEAFF. DNA for the CDR3: TGTGCCAGCAGCTTCGTTCGGAACACTGAAGCTTTCTTT.

This clone was observed a few times. The V gene is TRBV10-3, the J gene TRBJ2-5, with D maybe TRBD1 (5 bases). The CDR3 covers 13 residues. V dropped 3 bases and J dropped 5 bases, with 10 bases sitting between them. Germline V CDR1 and CDR2: ENHRY, SYGVKD. Here the CDR3 reads CAISETAGETQYF. The CDR3 DNA is TGTGCCATCAGTGAAACGGCAGGGGAGACCCAGTACTTC.

This rearrangement joins TRBV5-4 to TRBJ1-6, with a tentative D call TRBD1 (5 bases). This CDR3 contains 15 residues. Trimming left V 0 bases short and J 3 bases short, with 7 bases between. Germline V gene lookup returns CDR1 SGHNT and CDR2 YYREEE (reference sequence). This CDR3 reads CASSLVGGYNSPLHF. The CDR3 region has the DNA TGTGCCAGCAGCTTGGTGGGGGGCTATAATTCACCCCTCCACTTT.

There are a few counts of this clone. The chain is built from TRBV5-1 and TRBJ2-7; TRBD1 is a possible D gene (5 bases). This CDR3 is built from 12 residues. Germline values: CDR1 SGHRS, CDR2 YFSETQ. Trimming took off 4 bases at V and 6 bases at J, with 11 bases between the two ends. CDR3 amino acids: CASSRLQGEQYF. Here the CDR3 DNA reads TGCGCCAGCAGCCGCCTCCAGGGCGAGCAGTACTTC. Based on the CDR3 plus reference TRBV5-1 and TRBJ2-7, the full variable domain is KAGVTQTPRYLIKTRGQQVTLSCSPISGHRSVSWYQQTPGQGLQFLFEYFSETQRNKGNFPGRFSGRQFSNSRSEMNVSTLELGDSALYLCASSRLQGEQYFGPGTRLTVT.

This clone was seen a handful of times. The chain has TRBV11-2 and TRBJ1-5; D is perhaps TRBD1 (6 bases). The CDR3 has 15 residues. CDR1 is SGHAT and CDR2 is FQNNGV in the germline V gene. The V and J ends lost 1 base and 7 bases respectively, with 14 bases between them. CDR3 coding DNA: TGTGCCAGCAGCTTAGGGGGGCCAGTCGGACAGCCCCAGCATTTT. Residues: CASSLGGPVGQPQHF.

The CDR3 sequence is CASSLFPDTQYF. CDR3 nucleotide sequence: TGTGCCAGCAGCTTATTTCCGGATACGCAGTATTTT. The chain carries TRBV7-3 and TRBJ2-3; D call uncertain. The CDR3 spans 12 residues. Trimming took 2 bases from V and 6 from J, leaving 6 bases between them. Germline V CDR1 and CDR2: SGHTA, FQGTGA.

This chain links TRBV7-2 with TRBJ2-7; maybe TRBD1 (5 bases). The CDR3 sequence is 14 residues long. Germline CDR1 SGHTA, CDR2 FQGNSA. V was shortened by 2 bases and J by 2 bases, with 10 bases between the two germline ends. This chain's CDR3 is CASSLSQGTYEQYF. CDR3 bases: TGTGCCAGCAGCTTATCTCAGGGAACCTACGAGCAGTACTTC.

The gene calls are TRBV28 and TRBJ2-5; a weak D match, TRBD1 (6 bases). V was pared by 6 bases and J by 10 bases, with 15 bases between. CDR1 and CDR2 from the germline V gene are MDHEN and SYDVKM. The CDR3 has 12 amino acids. CDR3 in DNA: TGTGCCAGCAGACCCTTGACAGGTGGCCAGTACTTC. It specifies CASRPLTGGQYF.

The chain links TRBV18 to TRBJ2-5, with D unresolved. The germline V gene encodes CDR1 KGHSH and CDR2 LQKENI. The CDR3 covers 17 residues. With 6 bases removed from V and 4 bases from J, the gap between germline ends came to 24 bases. The CDR3 DNA reads TGTGCCAGCTCCCCGGTATTTCGTTACCTATCCTTAGAGACCCAGTACTTC. As protein: CASSPVFRYLSLETQYF.

V gene TRBV6-6 combines with J gene TRBJ1-2, with D unresolved. Germline V gene sequence: CDR1 MNHNY, CDR2 SVGAGI (reference sequence). The length of the CDR3 is 13 residues. V was shortened by 2 bases and J by 4 bases, with 8 bases between the two germline ends. CDR3 sequence: CASSYAGGYGYTF. Here the CDR3 DNA reads TGTGCCAGCAGTTACGCGGGAGGCTATGGCTACACCTTC.

The chain carries TRBV30 and TRBJ1-3; D gene uncertain. The germline V gene has CDR1 GTSNPN and CDR2 SVGIG (reference sequence). V lost 0 bases and J 4 bases, leaving 7 bases between the germline ends. This CDR3 region has 13 residues. CDR3 nucleotides: TGTGCCTGGAGTGTACCCGGGGGAAACACCATATATTTT. Amino acids: CAWSVPGGNTIYF.

This clone was counted between two and nine times. This rearrangement joins TRBV5-1 to TRBJ1-1, with a tentative D call TRBD1 (6 bases). This CDR3 has 15 residues. Per germline, CDR1 SGHRS and CDR2 YFSETQ. V was shortened by 4 bases and J by 5 bases, with 18 bases between the two germline ends. The CDR3 is CASSPQQGLRTEAFF. The CDR3 DNA reads as TGCGCCAGCAGCCCCCAACAGGGCCTAAGGACTGAAGCTTTCTTT.

There are a few counts of this clone. J is TRBJ2-7 and V is TRBV7-2, with D uncertain. The CDR3 is made up of 14 amino acids. Germline-derived CDR1 and CDR2 are SGHTA and FQGNSA. Between the trimmed V and J ends, which lost 5 bases and 0 bases, there was a span of 11 bases. The CDR3 DNA is TGTGCCAGCAGCCCCCAGGATAACTCCTACGAGCAGTACTTC. This gives the protein CASSPQDNSYEQYF.

This chain uses TRBV5-4 with TRBJ1-2; D call uncertain. V was cut by 5 bases and J by 1 base, with 12 bases left in between. From germline, CDR1 is SGHNT and CDR2 YYREEE (reference sequence). The CDR3 length is 14 residues. Here the CDR3 DNA reads TGTGCCAGCAGTCAACCGGGGTTTAACTATGGCTACACCTTC. Amino acids: CASSQPGFNYGYTF.

The chain carries TRBV14 and TRBJ1-2; possible D gene TRBD1, 6 bases. The germline V gene has CDR1 SGHDN and CDR2 FVKESK. There are 14 residues in the CDR3. V lost 1 base to trimming and J lost 8 bases, with 14 bases between them. The CDR3 DNA reads TGTGCCAGCAGCCAAGTTCGACAGACAGGAGGCTACACCTTC. Its translation: CASSQVRQTGGYTF.

The chain links TRBV7-9 to TRBJ1-6, with 9 bases lining up with TRBD1. V gave up 1 base and J gave up 8 bases; unmatched junction bases: 9. The CDR3 sequence is 17 residues long. Germline V gene data show CDR1 as SEHNR and CDR2 as FQNEAQ (reference sequence). The CDR3 DNA reads as TGTGCCAGCAGCTTAGACCCCCCGGGACAGGGATATTCACCCCTCCACTTT. Translation: CASSLDPPGQGYSPLHF.

The rearrangement joins TRBV6-5 to TRBJ2-7; 11 nucleotides align to TRBD1. The CDR3 extends over 12 amino acids. V lost 8 bases, J lost 6 bases, and 3 bases stayed unmatched. Germline V lookup: CDR1 MNHEY, CDR2 SVGAGI. The CDR3 loop is CASGQGASEQYF. CDR3 nucleotides: TGTGCCAGCGGACAGGGGGCTAGCGAGCAGTACTTC.

V and J are TRBV11-2 and TRBJ2-2, with D unclear. The ends were cut back, 1 base at V and 1 base at J, with 4 bases in the middle. This CDR3 spans 14 amino acids. Per germline, CDR1 SGHAT and CDR2 FQNNGV. Here the CDR3 reads CASSLGQNTGELFF. The CDR3 nucleotides read TGTGCCAGCAGCTTAGGGCAGAACACCGGGGAGCTGTTTTTT.

V usage is TRBV27 and J usage is TRBJ2-5, with unresolved D. The CDR3 has 14 amino acids. Trimming stripped 0 bases from V and 4 bases from J, with 9 bases between. Germline CDR1 MNHEY, CDR2 SMNVEV (reference sequence). The CDR3 DNA sequence: TGTGCCAGCAGTTTATCGACGGGTGGAGAGACCCAGTACTTC. Translation: CASSLSTGGETQYF.

The chain links TRBV6-6 to TRBJ1-1; 7 nucleotides match TRBD1. V lost 1 base and J lost 7; bases outside the gene matches: 9. The CDR3 has 15 residues. Germline V gene lookup returns CDR1 MNHNY and CDR2 SVGAGI (reference sequence). The CDR3 nucleotides read TGTGCCAGCAGTTACTACGGGGGCTGGGACAGTGAAGCTTTCTTT. It yields the protein CASSYYGGWDSEAFF.

This chain connects TRBV7-6 to TRBJ2-2; TRBD1 is a possible D gene (5 bases). CDR1 SGHVS and CDR2 FNYEAQ come from the germline V gene. This CDR3 comprises 12 residues. V lost 5 bases and J lost 5, with 6 bases in between. As DNA, the CDR3 is TGTGCCAGCAGCACAGGAACCGGGGAGCTGTTTTTT. Protein: CASSTGTGELFF.

The chain couples TRBV9 to TRBJ2-7, with 7 bases that match TRBD1. The germline V gene encodes CDR1 SGDLS and CDR2 YYNGEE. The CDR3 is made up of 16 amino acids. With 4 bases clipped from V and 2 bases from J, the junction kept 12 bases outside the gene matches. CDR3 residues: CASSPASWDSPYEQYF. The CDR3 DNA reads as TGTGCCAGCAGCCCGGCTTCGTGGGACAGTCCCTACGAGCAGTACTTC. Variable domain in full (rest from reference TRBV9 and TRBJ2-7): DSGVTQTPKHLITATGQRVTLRCSPRSGDLSVYWYQQSLDQGLQFLIQYYNGEERAKGNILERFSAQQFPDLHSELNLSSLELGDSALYFCASSPASWDSPYEQYFGPGTRLTVT.

The chain carries TRBV5-8 and TRBJ1-5; D is possibly TRBD1 (5 bases). This CDR3 has 14 amino acids. Per the germline V gene, CDR1 is SGHTS and CDR2 is YDEGEE. Trimming pared 1 base from V and 6 bases from J, leaving 11 bases between. Written as DNA, the CDR3 is TGTGCCAGCAGCTTGCGGGGCGGGAGTCAGCCCCAGCATTTT. Encoded protein: CASSLRGGSQPQHF.

The J gene is TRBJ1-2, the V gene TRBV4-2; D unresolved. The CDR3 has 16 amino acids. V lost 1 base and J 0 bases, leaving 12 bases between the germline ends. Germline-derived CDR1 and CDR2 are LGHNA and YNFKEQ. The CDR3 nucleotides read TGTGCCAGCAGCCAAGTGGGCGCGAATACTAACTATGGCTACACCTTC. Amino acid sequence: CASSQVGANTNYGYTF.

The chain carries TRBV5-1 and TRBJ2-6; TRBD1 agrees at 11 bases. Looked up from germline, CDR1 is SGHRS and CDR2 is YFSETQ. Trimming removed 4 bases from V and 3 bases from J; junction bases left unmatched: 3. There are 16 residues in the CDR3. The chain's CDR3 is CASSPGQGGGANVLTF. The CDR3 region has the DNA TGCGCCAGCAGCCCGGGACAGGGGGGTGGGGCCAACGTCCTGACTTTC.

This chain uses TRBV5-1 with TRBJ2-7; TRBD2 agrees at 9 bases. This CDR3 is 15 amino acids long. Germline V gene data show CDR1 as SGHRS and CDR2 as YFSETQ. V was pared by 0 bases and J by 2 bases, with 3 bases of the junction left unmatched. The CDR3 region is CASSLDGGGAYEQYF. Here the CDR3 DNA reads TGCGCCAGCAGCTTGGATGGCGGGGGGGCCTACGAGCAGTACTTC.